These T cell receptor beta chains were read from a single sample in a study of T cell changes during pregnancy in multiple sclerosis. TCRdb's table, derived via immunoSEQ multiplex PCR, lists solely in-frame clones and lacks some. The table has some 90,000 clones, 92% seen once. Material: peripheral blood, obtained in the first trimester of pregnancy. All receptors come from a female donor with multiple sclerosis, enrolled in a pregnancy study. Each CDR3 is given with its conserved first and last residue. The D gene is left open where the match is weak. Clone size is given for some rows only: seen once, a few or many times, or a class if the clone is expanded.

D gene,clone size,J gene,V gene,CDR3 DNA,CDR3 protein
NA,NA,TRBJ1-1,TRBV10-1,TGCGCCAGCAGGGGCCTGAACACTGAAGCTTTCTTT,CASRGLNTEAFF
TRBD2,NA,TRBJ2-7,TRBV4-3,TGCGCCAGCAGCCAAGCCCCGGGCGGGGGCTACGAGCAGTACTTC,CASSQAPGGGYEQYF
NA,NA,TRBJ1-4,TRBV5-8,TGTGCCAGCAGATATCCTCCGGAGGGCCTGTTAGGTGAAAAACTGTTTTTT,CASRYPPEGLLGEKLFF
TRBD1,NA,TRBJ2-1,TRBV5-1,TGCGCCAGCAGCTTGGGGGACAGCCACAATGAGCAGTTCTTC,CASSLGDSHNEQFF
NA,NA,TRBJ1-1,TRBV27,TGTGCCAGCGGACAGTTCGGCACTGAAGCTTTCTTT,CASGQFGTEAFF
TRBD1,NA,TRBJ2-3,TRBV6-5,TGTGCCAGCAGGCACGACAGGGGGCCTTCGGATACGCAGTATTTT,CASRHDRGPSDTQYF
NA,NA,TRBJ2-7,TRBV27,TGTGCCAGCAGTTACAGGGCGGGAGCGGGCTACGAGCAGTACTTC,CASSYRAGAGYEQYF
TRBD1,NA,TRBJ1-2,TRBV23-1,TGCGCCAGCAGTCAAGAAGGGGGCTCGAGCTATGGCTACACCTTC,CASSQEGGSSYGYTF
TRBD1,NA,TRBJ2-7,TRBV7-9,TGTGCCAGCAGCCCCCTGGACAGGGACGAGCAGTACTTC,CASSPLDRDEQYF
NA,NA,TRBJ2-1,TRBV4-3,TGCGCCAGCAGCCCGTACCGGGACTACAATGAGCAGTTCTTC,CASSPYRDYNEQFF
NA,NA,TRBJ2-2,TRBV7-9,TGTGCCAGCAGGGGAGGCACCGGGGAGCTGTTTTTT,CASRGGTGELFF
TRBD2,NA,TRBJ2-7,TRBV25-1,TGTGCCAGCAGCCCCGGCCCCCCGGGACTAGGTGGATACGAGCAGTACTTC,CASSPGPPGLGGYEQYF
TRBD1,NA,TRBJ2-3,TRBV7-8,TGTGCCAGCAGTCCACGACAGGGGTCCTTGACAGATACGCAGTATTTT,CASSPRQGSLTDTQYF
NA,NA,TRBJ2-6,TRBV28,TGTGCCAGCAGTCCAGGGTCCTCTGGGGCCAACGTCCTGACTTTC,CASSPGSSGANVLTF
TRBD1,NA,TRBJ1-2,TRBV6-1,TGTGCCAGCAGTAAACAGGGGGCCGCAGCCTATGGCTACACCTTC,CASSKQGAAAYGYTF
TRBD2,NA,TRBJ2-1,TRBV19,TGTGCCAGTAGTCACGTTTTGAGGCTAGCGGGAGATGAGCAGTTCTTC,CASSHVLRLAGDEQFF
TRBD1,NA,TRBJ2-7,TRBV5-6,TGTGCCAGCACCGTGTCGGGACAGGAGTACTTC,CASTVSGQEYF
NA,once,TRBJ1-2,TRBV9,TGTGCCAGCAGCGTAGGACTGACCGCCGCCTATGGCTACACCTTC,CASSVGLTAAYGYTF
NA,NA,TRBJ1-1,TRBV10-3,TGTGCCATCAGTGAGCCTCCGCGGGTCACTGAAGCTTTCTTT,CAISEPPRVTEAFF
NA,NA,TRBJ2-7,TRBV7-2,TGTGCCAGCAGCTTAGATTCGAGCGGCCTCTACGAGCAGTACTTC,CASSLDSSGLYEQYF
TRBD2,NA,TRBJ2-1,TRBV29-1,TGCAGCGTCCGTTTGATAGAGCGGGAGGATTTCAATGAGCAGTTCTTC,CSVRLIEREDFNEQFF
NA,few,TRBJ2-3,TRBV7-2,TGTGCCAGCAGCTTAAGGATCTCAGGGATTGCAGATACGCAGTATTTT,CASSLRISGIADTQYF
TRBD1,NA,TRBJ1-2,TRBV4-1,TGCGCCAGCAGCCGCCCGCTGGACAGGTTGAACTATGGCTACACCTTC,CASSRPLDRLNYGYTF
NA,NA,TRBJ1-1,TRBV19,TGTGCCAGTAGTATGAATGAACGGTCGGGCACTGAAGCTTTCTTT,CASSMNERSGTEAFF
NA,few,TRBJ1-5,TRBV2,TGTGCCAGCTGGCAGGGGTCTTCCCAGCCCCAGCATTTT,CASWQGSSQPQHF
NA,NA,TRBJ2-7,TRBV21-1,TGTGCCAGCAGCAAAGTCTCGCGGGAGTGCTCCTACGAGCAGTACTTC,CASSKVSRECSYEQYF
NA,NA,TRBJ2-1,TRBV4-1,TGCGCCAGCAGCCAAGAACCCGGCAGGGGGGCCTACAATGAGCAGTTCTTC,CASSQEPGRGAYNEQFF
TRBD1,NA,TRBJ1-1,TRBV19,TGTGCCAGTACAACCGGGACAGGGGCCACTGAAGCTTTCTTT,CASTTGTGATEAFF
TRBD1,once,TRBJ2-5,TRBV28,TGTGCCAGCAGCTTTAACCATTTCTTTTGGACAGGGGGTAAAGAGACCCAGTACTTC,CASSFNHFFWTGGKETQYF
TRBD2,NA,TRBJ2-7,TRBV5-1,TGCGCCAGCAGCTTGGCCGAGCGGGAGCACTCCTACGAGCAGTACTTC,CASSLAEREHSYEQYF
NA,NA,TRBJ1-1,TRBV28,TGTGCCAGCGGCACCTTGAACACTGAAGCTTTCTTT,CASGTLNTEAFF
TRBD1,NA,TRBJ2-7,TRBV19,TGTGCCAGTAGTAGCGGGACAGGGTACGAGCAGTACTTC,CASSSGTGYEQYF
NA,NA,TRBJ2-5,TRBV12-5,TGTGCTAGTGGTTTGATCGGGGAGACCCAGTACTTC,CASGLIGETQYF
NA,NA,TRBJ2-7,TRBV5-1,TGCGCCAGCAGCTATTGGCCCGGGAGTACCACCTACGAGCAGTACTTC,CASSYWPGSTTYEQYF